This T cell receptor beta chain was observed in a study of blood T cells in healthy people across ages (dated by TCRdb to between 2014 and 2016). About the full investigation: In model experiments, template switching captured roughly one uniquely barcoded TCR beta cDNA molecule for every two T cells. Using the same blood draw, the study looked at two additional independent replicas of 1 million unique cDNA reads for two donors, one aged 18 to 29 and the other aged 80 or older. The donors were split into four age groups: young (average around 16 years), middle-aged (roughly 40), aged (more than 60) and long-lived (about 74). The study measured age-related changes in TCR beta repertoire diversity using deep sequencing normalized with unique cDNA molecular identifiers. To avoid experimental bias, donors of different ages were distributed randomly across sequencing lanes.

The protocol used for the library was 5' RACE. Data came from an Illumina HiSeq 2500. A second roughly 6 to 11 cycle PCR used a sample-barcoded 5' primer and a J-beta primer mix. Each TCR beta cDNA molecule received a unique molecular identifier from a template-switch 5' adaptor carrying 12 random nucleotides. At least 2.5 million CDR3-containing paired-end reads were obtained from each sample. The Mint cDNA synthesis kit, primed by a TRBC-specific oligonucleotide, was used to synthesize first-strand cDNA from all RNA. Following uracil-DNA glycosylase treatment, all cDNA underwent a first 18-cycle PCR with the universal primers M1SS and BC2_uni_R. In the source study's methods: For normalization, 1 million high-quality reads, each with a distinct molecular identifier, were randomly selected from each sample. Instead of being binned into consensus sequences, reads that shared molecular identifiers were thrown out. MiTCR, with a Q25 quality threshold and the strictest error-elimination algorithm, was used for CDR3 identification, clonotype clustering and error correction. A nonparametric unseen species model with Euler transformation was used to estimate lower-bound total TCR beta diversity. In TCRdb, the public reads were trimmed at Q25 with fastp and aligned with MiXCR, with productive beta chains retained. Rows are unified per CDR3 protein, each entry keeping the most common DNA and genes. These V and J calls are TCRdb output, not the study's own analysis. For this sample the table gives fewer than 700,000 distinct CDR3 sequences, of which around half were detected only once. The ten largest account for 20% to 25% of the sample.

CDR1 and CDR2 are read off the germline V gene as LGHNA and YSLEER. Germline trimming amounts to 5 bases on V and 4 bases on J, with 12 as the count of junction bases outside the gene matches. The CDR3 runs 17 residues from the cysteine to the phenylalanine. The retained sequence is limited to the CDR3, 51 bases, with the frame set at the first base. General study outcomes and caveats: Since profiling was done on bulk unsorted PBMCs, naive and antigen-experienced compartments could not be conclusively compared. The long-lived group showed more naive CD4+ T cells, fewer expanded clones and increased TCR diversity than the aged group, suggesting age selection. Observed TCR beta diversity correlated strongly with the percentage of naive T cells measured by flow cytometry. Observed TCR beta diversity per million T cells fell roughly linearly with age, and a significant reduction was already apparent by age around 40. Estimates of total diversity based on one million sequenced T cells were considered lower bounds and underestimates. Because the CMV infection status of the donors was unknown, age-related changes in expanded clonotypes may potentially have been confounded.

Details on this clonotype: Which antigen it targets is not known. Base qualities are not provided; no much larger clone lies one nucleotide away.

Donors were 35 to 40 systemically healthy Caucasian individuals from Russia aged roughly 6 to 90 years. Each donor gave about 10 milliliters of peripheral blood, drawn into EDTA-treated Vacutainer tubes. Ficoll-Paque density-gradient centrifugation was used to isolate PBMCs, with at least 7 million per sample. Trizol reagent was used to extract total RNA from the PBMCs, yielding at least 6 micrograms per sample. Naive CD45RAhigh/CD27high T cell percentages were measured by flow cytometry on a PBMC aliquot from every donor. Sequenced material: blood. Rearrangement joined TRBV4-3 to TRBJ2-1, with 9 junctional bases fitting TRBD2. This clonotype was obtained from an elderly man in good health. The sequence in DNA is TGCGCCAGCAGCGGACCCCCGGCTAGCGGGAATTACAATGAGCAGTTCTTC. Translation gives CASSGPPASGNYNEQFF.